The following is a T cell receptor (beta chain) sequence with its context. Germline V gene data show CDR1 as SQVTM and CDR2 as ANQGSEA. CDR3 length equals 12 residues. Trimming took 4 bases from V and 4 from J, leaving 8 bases between them. This specimen comes from a study of blood T cell repertoires in COVID-19. About the study: Material from acute and convalescent COVID-19 was sourced from the United States, Italy and Spain. Sources were T cells, B-cell-depleted T cells, or PBMCs; the material itself was cDNA or gDNA.

In the original workflow: Nucleated cell number was recorded as an estimate derived from reference gene primer amplification. Produced via immunoSEQ multiplex PCR; TCRdb's table is partial and in-frame only. D and trimming come from the DNA, and the V and J calls and clone size come from that table. The sample consists of about 270,000 clones, about 83% of them appearing once. The V call is TRBV29-1, the J call TRBJ2-1; the D is unclear. The source is a woman aged 45-60 years who had recovered from COVID-19. The sample was peripheral blood. The CDR3, as DNA: TGCAGCGTTGGAGAGACATACAATGAGCAGTTCTTC. As protein: CSVGETYNEQFF.